These 31 T cell receptor beta chains came from one sample sequenced in a study of T cell responses to AZD1222 COVID-19 vaccine (dated by TCRdb to the early 2020s). The time point label on this specimen signifies: about 28 days (+/-7) after the second vaccine dose. Receptors were amplified or captured by the immunoSEQ multiplex PCR assay. In TCRdb, the immuneACCESS table is reduced to in-frame sequences with V and J assigned. These tables do not hold every clone; where another copy was compared, an unresolved V gene accounts for under half, and the others remain unexplained. The sample table records 75,000 or so clones; more than 85% of these occur just once. Together, the top ten hold under 35% of the sample. The sample consisted of peripheral blood, taken 28 days after the second AZD1222 dose. The origin of the receptors is an adult who received the AZD1222 COVID-19 vaccine.

The chain employs TRBV9 and TRBJ2-2, with no clear D. Germline V gene sequence: CDR1 SGDLS, CDR2 YYNGEE. CDR3 length: 14 residues. V was pared by 0 bases and J by 5 bases, with 8 bases between. DNA for the CDR3: TGTGCCAGCAGCGTAGTGGTCGAAACCGGGGAGCTGTTTTTT. This encodes CASSVVVETGELFF.

This clone appeared once. The chain carries TRBV10-3 and TRBJ1-1, with D unclear. This CDR3 is built from 15 residues. The germline CDR1 and CDR2 sequences are ENHRY and SYGVKD. V gave up 6 bases and J gave up 4 bases, with 18 bases separating them. CDR3 DNA: TGTGCCATCAGGGGCGTGCTCCCGTCTGGCACTGAAGCTTTCTTT. Residues: CAIRGVLPSGTEAFF.

This chain links TRBV6-5 with TRBJ1-1; TRBD1 might be the D (5 bases). The CDR3 has 11 residues. Germline V lookup: CDR1 MNHEY, CDR2 SVGAGI. Trimming shortened V by 4 bases and J by 11 bases, and 11 bases separated the two germline ends. The CDR3 nucleotides read TGTGCCAGCAGTTTTGGGGGACGGGCTTTCTTT. It translates to CASSFGGRAFF.

The chain has TRBV4-1 and TRBJ2-7; no definite D call. Deletions cut 5 bases from V and 2 bases from J, with 16 bases between. The CDR3 contains 15 residues. Germline V gene data show CDR1 as MGHRA and CDR2 as YSYEKL. CDR3 bases: TGCGCCAGCAGCGAAGGAGTTCATGGGGCCTACGAGCAGTACTTC. This codes for CASSEGVHGAYEQYF.

The J gene is TRBJ1-2, the V gene TRBV3-1 (or the pseudogene TRBV3-2); the D is unclear. V shed 5 bases and J shed 4 bases, with 5 bases lying between them. Germline CDR1 and CDR2: LGHDT and YNNKEL (reference sequence). The CDR3 runs to 11 residues. Here the CDR3 reads CASSSPYGYTF. DNA for the CDR3: TGTGCCAGCAGCTCTCCCTATGGCTACACCTTC.

The count of this clone is one. This chain links TRBV18 with TRBJ1-2, with D unclear. In germline, CDR1 is KGHSH, CDR2 LQKENI. The germline V and J ends were trimmed by 2 bases and 4 bases, with 8 bases remaining between them. There are 13 residues in the CDR3. The chain's CDR3 is CASSPGAGYGYTF. The CDR3 DNA reads as TGTGCCAGCTCACCAGGTGCGGGCTATGGCTACACCTTC.

The chain is built from TRBV4-2 and TRBJ2-7, with TRBD2 as a possible D gene (5 bases). This CDR3 region has 15 residues. The germline gives CDR1 LGHNA, CDR2 YNFKEQ. V gave up 1 base and J gave up 7 bases, with 17 bases separating them. The chain's CDR3 is CASSQGTPIPREQYF. The CDR3, as DNA: TGTGCCAGCAGCCAAGGGACTCCAATACCGCGTGAGCAGTACTTC.

This chain connects TRBV7-2 to TRBJ1-2; perhaps TRBD1 as D (6 bases). Germline V gene lookup returns CDR1 SGHTA and CDR2 FQGNSA. This CDR3 region has 15 residues. Between the trimmed V and J ends, which lost 5 bases and 8 bases, there was a span of 21 bases. This CDR3 is CASSPFTGLEGGYTF. The CDR3 nucleotides read TGTGCCAGCAGCCCATTTACAGGGCTCGAGGGGGGCTACACCTTC.

Worth noting for this clone: Other DNA sequences in the sample encode the same CDR3. The chain combines TRBV9 with TRBJ2-2; D call uncertain. V lost 0 bases to trimming and J lost 4 bases, with 4 bases between them. Germline values: CDR1 SGDLS, CDR2 YYNGEE. The CDR3 is 13 amino acids. Here the CDR3 DNA reads TGTGCCAGCAGCGTAGAAGGCACCGGGGAGCTGTTTTTT. It codes for CASSVEGTGELFF.

This sequence joins TRBV7-2 and TRBJ2-2; D ambiguous. The V and J ends lost 5 bases and 5 bases respectively, with 12 bases between them. The CDR3 is made up of 14 amino acids. Germline-derived CDR1 and CDR2 are SGHTA and FQGNSA. The CDR3 nucleotides read TGTGCCAGCAGCGCCGCCATATTTACCGGGGAGCTGTTTTTT. Encoded protein: CASSAAIFTGELFF.

The genes are TRBV25-1 and TRBJ2-4; D is tentatively TRBD1 or TRBD2 (6 bases each). Trimming cost V 4 bases and J 1 base, with 11 bases left between them. Germline V gene lookup returns CDR1 MGHDK and CDR2 SYGVNS. The CDR3 extends over 15 amino acids. In nucleotides, the CDR3 is TGTGCCAGCAGTGTTTGGGGGGCGGCCAAAAACATTCAGTACTTC. It translates to CASSVWGAAKNIQYF. The full variable domain, in which reference TRBV25-1 and TRBJ2-4 provide the parts outside the CDR3, is EADIYQTPRYLVIGTGKKITLECSQTMGHDKMYWYQQDPGMELHLIHYSYGVNSTEKGDLSSESTVSRIRTEHFPLTLESARPSHTSQYLCASSVWGAAKNIQYFGAGTRLSVL.

V is TRBV9 and J is TRBJ2-5, with 12 positions matching TRBD2. Trimming took 5 bases from V and 7 from J; bases not matched to a gene: 12. Per germline, CDR1 SGDLS and CDR2 YYNGEE. The CDR3 consists of 16 residues. The CDR3 region is CASSAPSGRVFGTQYF. Written as DNA, the CDR3 is TGTGCCAGCAGTGCCCCTAGCGGGAGGGTCTTCGGGACCCAGTACTTC.

CDR3 sequence (DNA): TGTGCCAGCCATAGGACAGGAGTCTACGAGCAGTACTTC. The encoded protein is CASHRTGVYEQYF. This sequence joins TRBV28 and TRBJ2-7, with 7 bases that match TRBD1. There are 13 residues in the CDR3. Germline values: CDR1 MDHEN, CDR2 SYDVKM. V dropped 8 bases and J dropped 3; count of bases not matched to a gene: 7.

Turning to this clone: The junction and the germline gene differ at one end; a read error may be behind it. V is TRBV28 and J is TRBJ2-7, with 9 bases lining up with TRBD1. The CDR3 covers 15 residues. Looked up from germline, CDR1 is MDHEN and CDR2 is SYDVKM. The CDR3 coding sequence is TGTGCCGGCAGTTCAACCGGGACAGGGTCCTACGAGCAGTACTTC. Its protein product is CAGSSTGTGSYEQYF.

The rearrangement joins TRBV27 to TRBJ2-3, with TRBD1 identical over 7 bases. The CDR3 has 14 residues. Germline CDR1 is MNHEY and CDR2 is SMNVEV (reference sequence). V shed 5 bases, J shed 2 bases, and the junction held 4 bases outside the gene matches. The CDR3 DNA follows: TGTGCCAGCAGTCCCGGGACAGCCACAGATACGCAGTATTTT. Amino acid sequence: CASSPGTATDTQYF.

The gene calls are TRBV5-6 and TRBJ2-5; D call uncertain. The ends were cut back, 6 bases at V and 3 bases at J, with 9 bases in the middle. Germline CDR1 and CDR2: SGHDT and YYEEEE. The CDR3 has 12 residues. This CDR3 is CASKVVEETQYF. The CDR3 DNA reads TGTGCCAGCAAGGTAGTGGAAGAGACCCAGTACTTC.

The chain joins TRBV6-2 or TRBV6-3 to TRBJ1-5, with D possibly being TRBD1 (6 bases). The germline CDR1 and CDR2 sequences are MNHEY and SVGEGT. CDR3 length: 15 amino acids. V was pared by 4 bases and J by 6 bases, with 16 bases between. This CDR3 is CASSSGQEGGQPQHF. The CDR3 DNA reads TGTGCCAGCAGTTCAGGACAAGAAGGGGGTCAGCCCCAGCATTTT.

This chain uses TRBV19 with TRBJ1-1; TRBD1 might be the D (6 bases). Germline assignment: CDR1 LNHDA and CDR2 SQIVND (reference sequence). The V end was cut by 6 bases, the J end by 4 bases, with 12 bases between. CDR3 length: 13 amino acids. CDR3 DNA: TGTGCCAGTAGAGCAAACAGGGTCACTGAAGCTTTCTTT. Amino acid sequence: CASRANRVTEAFF.

This clone was seen a handful of times. This chain joins TRBV7-9 and TRBJ2-1; the match to TRBD2 covers 8 bases. This CDR3 region has 15 residues. Germline CDR1 reads SEHNR; CDR2 reads FQNEAQ (reference sequence). V lost 5 bases to trimming and J lost 4 bases; unmatched junction nucleotides: 7. The CDR3 loop reads CASSEGTSRYNEQFF. CDR3 DNA sequence: TGTGCCAGCAGCGAAGGGACTAGTAGGTACAATGAGCAGTTCTTC.

This chain links TRBV5-4 with TRBJ2-7; 12 bases fit TRBD1. Unmatched junction bases numbered 10, after V lost 4 bases and J lost 2 bases. Germline CDR1 is SGHNT and CDR2 is YYREEE (reference sequence). The CDR3 contains 17 residues. CDR3: CASSGGIGTGGTYEQYF. The CDR3 bases are TGTGCCAGCAGCGGTGGTATAGGGACAGGGGGCACCTACGAGCAGTACTTC.

The chain employs TRBV24-1 and TRBJ2-7; 7 bases match TRBD1. The CDR3 totals 15 residues. The V and J ends lost 0 bases and 3 bases, in that order; junction bases with no gene match: 4. The germline gives CDR1 KGHDR, CDR2 SFDVKD. In nucleotides, the CDR3 is TGTGCCACCAGTGATTTGAACAGGGGAGACTACGAGCAGTACTTC. Protein sequence: CATSDLNRGDYEQYF.

This clone has more than one count but fewer than ten. V gene TRBV9 combines with J gene TRBJ2-7, with a tentative D call TRBD1 (6 bases). Trimming removed 0 bases from V and 0 bases from J, with 7 bases in between. The length of the CDR3 is 14 residues. CDR1 is SGDLS, CDR2 YYNGEE, per germline. CDR3 protein: CASSVGQDSYEQYF. The CDR3 nucleotides are TGTGCCAGCAGCGTAGGACAGGACTCCTACGAGCAGTACTTC.

Only one count was recorded for this clone. The chain joins TRBV19 to TRBJ1-3; D not resolved. This CDR3 spans 12 amino acids. The germline V and J ends were trimmed by 8 bases and 4 bases, with 9 bases remaining between them. Germline V gene sequence: CDR1 LNHDA, CDR2 SQIVND (reference sequence). The CDR3: CASGGLGNTIYF. The CDR3 DNA reads TGTGCCAGTGGAGGGTTGGGAAACACCATATATTTT.

The CDR3 loop is CASRQGAGEAFF. DNA of the CDR3: TGTGCCAGCAGACAGGGGGCGGGTGAAGCTTTCTTT. V and J are TRBV6-5 and TRBJ1-1, with 9 bases aligning to TRBD1. This CDR3 has 12 amino acids. V dropped 6 bases and J dropped 7; count of bases not matched to a gene: 3. Germline CDR1 and CDR2: MNHEY and SVGAGI.

This chain uses TRBV7-9 with TRBJ2-7; no definite D call. The V end was cut by 1 base, the J end by 5 bases, with 12 bases between. Germline lookup yields CDR1 SEHNR and CDR2 FQNEAQ (reference sequence). This CDR3 has 14 amino acids. The CDR3 nucleotides are TGTGCCAGCAGCTTAGTTGGTAGTTTCGACGAGCAGTACTTC. Protein sequence: CASSLVGSFDEQYF.

The CDR3 coding sequence is TGTGCCAGCAGCTTAGCGCAGGGATGGGAGACCCAGTACTTC. Residues: CASSLAQGWETQYF. The genes are TRBV7-9 and TRBJ2-5; TRBD1 is a possible D gene (5 bases). This CDR3 has 14 amino acids. CDR1 and CDR2 from the germline V gene are SEHNR and FQNEAQ (reference sequence). Trimming removed 0 bases at V and 5 bases at J, with 10 bases between. The whole variable domain, filled in from reference TRBV7-9 and TRBJ2-5, reads DTGVSQNPRHKITKRGQNVTFRCDPISEHNRLYWYRQTLGQGPEFLTYFQNEAQLEKSRLLSDRFSAERPKGSFSTLEIQRTEQGDSAMYLCASSLAQGWETQYFGPGTRLLVL.

The chain links TRBV7-2 to TRBJ1-1; D gene unclear. CDR3 length equals 13 residues. Trimming removed 4 bases at V and 1 base at J, with 7 bases between. CDR1 SGHTA and CDR2 FQGNSA come from the germline V gene. CDR3 DNA sequence: TGTGCCAGCAGCTCCCAGGAGAACACTGAAGCTTTCTTT. Encoded protein: CASSSQENTEAFF.

The V and J genes are TRBV7-2 and TRBJ2-1; D uncertain. Germline CDR1 SGHTA, CDR2 FQGNSA. Trimming stripped 5 bases from V and 10 bases from J, with 15 bases between. This CDR3 spans 13 amino acids. The CDR3 DNA sequence: TGTGCCAGCAGCCATACCACTCTGACGGAGCAGTTCTTC. Translating it yields CASSHTTLTEQFF.

This clone has just one count. CDR3 in DNA: TGTGCCAGCAGCCAAGGACTAGCGGCCTACAATGAGCAGTTCTTC. As protein: CASSQGLAAYNEQFF. This chain links TRBV7-8 with TRBJ2-1; 10 positions agree with TRBD2. V was pared by 5 bases and J by 2 bases, with 3 bases of the junction left unmatched. The length of the CDR3 is 15 residues. The germline V gene has CDR1 SGHVS and CDR2 FQNEAQ.

The chain employs TRBV18 and TRBJ2-7; unclear D gene. The CDR3 consists of 15 residues. The V end was cut by 1 base, the J end by 0 bases, with 10 bases between. Germline V gene sequence: CDR1 KGHSH, CDR2 LQKENI. CDR3 region: CASSPLQVHSYEQYF. For the CDR3, the DNA is TGTGCCAGCTCACCACTGCAGGTTCACTCCTACGAGCAGTACTTC.

This rearrangement joins TRBV11-3 to TRBJ2-2, with unresolved D. CDR3 length equals 15 residues. Looked up from germline, CDR1 is SGHNT and CDR2 is YENEEA. Trimming stripped 0 bases from V and 0 bases from J, with 5 bases between. CDR3 amino acids: CASSLDGANTGELFF. CDR3 coding DNA: TGTGCCAGCAGCTTAGACGGCGCGAACACCGGGGAGCTGTTTTTT.